Listed here are 15 T cell receptor beta chains from one sample, sequenced in a study of T cell changes during pregnancy in multiple sclerosis. The protocol was immunoSEQ multiplex PCR, while the TCRdb copy is restricted to in-frame clones and leaves out a portion. The repertoire holds 45,000 to 60,000 clones, with around 92% as singletons. Here the sequenced sample was CD4+ T cells from peripheral blood mononuclear cells, taken in the third trimester of pregnancy. Source of these receptors: a female donor with multiple sclerosis, enrolled in a pregnancy study.

This clone came up once. V is TRBV19 and J is TRBJ2-1, with 14 bases aligning to TRBD2. Germline trimming cut 5 bases from V and 6 bases from J; bases unmatched to any gene: 18. Germline V gives CDR1 LNHDA, CDR2 SQIVND (reference sequence). This CDR3 is 20 amino acids long. The CDR3 DNA sequence: TGTGCCAGTAGTTCTTCTTTCGGGACTAGCGGGGGTCTTGGGATCAATGAGCAGTTCTTC. Residues: CASSSSFGTSGGLGINEQFF.

The gene calls are TRBV2 and TRBJ1-2; D gene unclear. The CDR3 has 15 residues. V was pared by 0 bases and J by 0 bases, with 8 bases between. Germline V lookup: CDR1 SNHLY, CDR2 FYNNEI. The CDR3 reads CASSEARGANYGYTF. The CDR3, as DNA: TGTGCCAGCAGTGAAGCAAGAGGAGCTAACTATGGCTACACCTTC. Variable domain in full (rest from reference TRBV2 and TRBJ1-2): EPEVTQTPSHQVTQMGQEVILRCVPISNHLYFYWYRQILGQKVEFLVSFYNNEISEKSEIFDDQFSVERPDGSNFTLKIRSTKLEDSAMYFCASSEARGANYGYTFGSGTRLTVV.

This clone was seen just once. The chain employs TRBV7-2 and TRBJ1-3, with TRBD1 matching 7 bases. CDR3 length equals 17 residues. Trimming removed 5 bases from V and 3 bases from J; junction bases left unmatched: 13. Per the germline V gene, CDR1 is SGHTA and CDR2 is FQGNSA. The CDR3 region is CASSRAGGQGDGNTIYF. The DNA for the CDR3 is TGTGCCAGCAGCCGGGCAGGGGGACAAGGTGATGGAAACACCATATATTTT.

This clone was observed a handful of times. The chain employs TRBV19 and TRBJ2-5; D may be TRBD2 (6 bases). This CDR3 has 13 amino acids. CDR1 and CDR2 from the germline V gene are LNHDA and SQIVND (reference sequence). Deletions cut 6 bases from V and 5 bases from J, with 13 bases between. CDR3 coding DNA: TGTGCCAGTAGCGGAGGGGTTAGGGAGACCCAGTACTTC. Amino acid sequence: CASSGGVRETQYF. Drawing the rest from reference TRBV19 and TRBJ2-5, the complete variable domain is DGGITQSPKYLFRKEGQNVTLSCEQNLNHDAMYWYRQDPGQGLRLIYYSQIVNDFQKGDIAEGYSVSREKKESFPLTVTSAQKNPTAFYLCASSGGVRETQYFGPGTRLLVL.

V gene TRBV7-2 combines with J gene TRBJ2-6; D is possibly TRBD1 (6 bases). The CDR3 is 15 residues long. Trimming pared 3 bases from V and 2 bases from J, leaving 8 bases between. Germline values: CDR1 SGHTA, CDR2 FQGNSA. CDR3 bases: TGTGCCAGCAGCTTTTACAGGGCTGGGGCCAACGTCCTGACTTTC. It specifies CASSFYRAGANVLTF.

J is TRBJ2-2 and V is TRBV29-1; 9 positions agree with TRBD1. Germline V gene data show CDR1 as SQVTM and CDR2 as ANQGSEA. The V segment lost 8 bases and the J segment 5 bases; nucleotides outside the gene matches: 12. This CDR3 is 15 amino acids long. CDR3 in amino acids: CSTLAGQGRTGELFF. CDR3 DNA: TGCAGCACCCTCGCGGGACAGGGAAGGACCGGGGAGCTGTTTTTT.

This clone was seen only once. The chain is built from TRBV6-5 and TRBJ1-2; 7 bases fit TRBD1. Trimming removed 8 bases from V and 2 bases from J; junction bases left unmatched: 2. The CDR3 extends over 12 amino acids. Germline-derived CDR1 and CDR2 are MNHEY and SVGAGI. The chain's CDR3 is CASSTGNYGYTF. The DNA of the CDR3 is TGTGCCAGCTCGACAGGGAACTATGGCTACACCTTC.

This clone was found once. V gene TRBV25-1 combines with J gene TRBJ2-3, with a tentative D call TRBD1 (5 bases). This CDR3 comprises 13 residues. With 3 bases removed from V and 2 bases from J, the gap between germline ends came to 6 bases. CDR1 MGHDK and CDR2 SYGVNS come from the germline V gene. The CDR3 loop reads CASSDRDTDTQYF. CDR3 DNA: TGTGCCAGCAGTGACAGGGACACAGATACGCAGTATTTT.

The chain couples TRBV4-2 to TRBJ1-1; D is ambiguous. Germline values: CDR1 LGHNA, CDR2 YNFKEQ. Deletions cut 0 bases from V and 8 bases from J, with 13 bases between. The CDR3 loop spans 14 amino acids. CDR3 amino acids: CASSQDLVAGEAFF. The CDR3, as DNA: TGTGCCAGCAGCCAAGATTTGGTGGCAGGAGAAGCTTTCTTT.

The V and J genes are TRBV5-1 and TRBJ1-2; D remains unclear. CDR3 length: 14 amino acids. Germline values: CDR1 SGHRS, CDR2 YFSETQ. The V and J ends lost 0 bases and 7 bases respectively, with 13 bases between them. In DNA, the CDR3 is TGCGCCAGCAGCTTGGGCCAGGATGGAGGTGGCTACACCTTC. The encoded protein is CASSLGQDGGGYTF.

This clone was found once. V and J are TRBV7-2 and TRBJ1-6, with D maybe TRBD1 (6 bases). The V gene's germline CDR1 is SGHTA and CDR2 FQGNSA. This CDR3 is 12 amino acids long. The V and J ends lost 5 bases and 14 bases respectively, with 13 bases between them. The CDR3 DNA reads TGTGCCAGCAGCCAGGACAGAGGGGCCCTCCACTTT. Translated, it gives CASSQDRGALHF.

The rearrangement joins TRBV11-3 to TRBJ2-7; D unresolved. The CDR3 is 13 amino acids. V gave up 1 base and J gave up 3 bases, with 7 bases separating them. The germline gives CDR1 SGHNT, CDR2 YENEEA. The CDR3 is CASSLGHGYEQYF. Here the CDR3 DNA reads TGTGCCAGCAGCTTAGGCCACGGCTACGAGCAGTACTTC.

This chain connects TRBV5-1 to TRBJ2-3; 15 bases match TRBD2. Germline V gene data show CDR1 as SGHRS and CDR2 as YFSETQ. J gave up 0 bases and V 4 bases, and 6 bases lay outside the gene matches. The CDR3 is 18 residues long. The CDR3 region has the DNA TGCGCCAGCAGCCCGGGACTAGCGGGGGGATTTAGCACAGATACGCAGTATTTT. Protein product: CASSPGLAGGFSTDTQYF.

V is TRBV7-3 and J is TRBJ2-7; 7 bases map to TRBD2. CDR1 SGHTA and CDR2 FQGTGA come from the germline V gene. V was clipped by 3 bases and J by 6 bases; unmatched bases: 26. The CDR3 length is 20 residues. The CDR3 nucleotides read TGTGCCAGCAGCTTCCCACTGAGGTTCGGTAGCGGGTCCAAGGTTCGCGAGCAGTACTTC. It encodes CASSFPLRFGSGSKVREQYF.

This chain joins TRBV25-1 and TRBJ1-1; 9 bases agree with TRBD1. The CDR3 totals 17 residues. Germline V CDR1 and CDR2: MGHDK, SYGVNS. Trimming took 1 base from V and 5 from J; bases not matched to a gene: 11. In nucleotides, the CDR3 is TGTGCCAGCAGTGAATGGGGGACAGGGCCCCGCGGGACTGAAGCTTTCTTT. Amino acid sequence: CASSEWGTGPRGTEAFF.